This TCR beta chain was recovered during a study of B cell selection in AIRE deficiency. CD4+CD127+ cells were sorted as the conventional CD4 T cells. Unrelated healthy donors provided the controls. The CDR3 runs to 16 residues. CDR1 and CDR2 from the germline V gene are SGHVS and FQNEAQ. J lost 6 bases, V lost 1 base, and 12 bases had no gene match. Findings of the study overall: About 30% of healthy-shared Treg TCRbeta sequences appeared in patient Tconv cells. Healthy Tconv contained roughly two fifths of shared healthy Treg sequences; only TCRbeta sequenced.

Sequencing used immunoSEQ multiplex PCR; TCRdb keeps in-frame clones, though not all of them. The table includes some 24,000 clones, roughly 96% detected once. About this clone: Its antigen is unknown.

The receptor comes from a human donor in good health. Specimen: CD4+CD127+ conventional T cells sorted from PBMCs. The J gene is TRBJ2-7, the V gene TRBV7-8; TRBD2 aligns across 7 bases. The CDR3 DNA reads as TGTGCCAGCAGCTTAGAGACGCTACTAGCGAATGTCGAGCAGTACTTC. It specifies CASSLETLLANVEQYF.